The 18 T cell receptor beta chains reported below all come from one sample, sequenced in a study of blood T cell repertoires in COVID-19. The assay was immunoSEQ multiplex PCR, and TCRdb's table has in-frame clones only and misses some. The sample has 300,000 to 350,000 clones, approximately 89% seen once. The specimen was PBMCs or T cells enriched from blood (not recorded which). Receptors were obtained from a woman aged 25 to 39 who had recovered from COVID-19.

The chain recombines TRBV25-1 with TRBJ2-1, with TRBD1 matching 7 bases. The length of the CDR3 is 16 residues. The germline gives CDR1 MGHDK, CDR2 SYGVNS. V was clipped by 5 bases and J by 4 bases; unmatched bases: 11. The CDR3 here is CASSKTPGQWYNEQFF. CDR3 coding DNA: TGTGCCAGCAGTAAAACCCCGGGACAGTGGTACAATGAGCAGTTCTTC.

The CDR3 spells CASSAPSGRDEQYF. The CDR3 coding sequence is TGTGCCAGCAGTGCCCCCAGCGGGAGGGACGAGCAGTACTTC. The chain is built from TRBV25-1 and TRBJ2-7; 10 bases fit TRBD2. V gave up 4 bases and J gave up 5 bases; unmatched junction bases: 5. CDR1 MGHDK and CDR2 SYGVNS come from the germline V gene. The CDR3 spans 14 residues.

The V and J genes are TRBV6-5 and TRBJ2-1, with D possibly matching TRBD2 (6 bases). V shed 4 bases and J shed 6 bases, with 19 bases lying between them. The V gene's germline CDR1 is MNHEY and CDR2 SVGAGI. This CDR3 is built from 16 residues. The CDR3 sequence: CASSSRSRDWLNEQFF. The DNA of the CDR3 is TGTGCCAGCAGTTCCCGCAGCCGGGACTGGCTCAATGAGCAGTTCTTC.

The gene calls are TRBV19 and TRBJ1-5; D might be TRBD1 (5 bases). V was pared by 1 base and J by 9 bases, with 10 bases between. Germline CDR1 is LNHDA and CDR2 is SQIVND (reference sequence). The CDR3 length is 13 residues. The CDR3 sequence is CASSIAGRRPQHF. Written as DNA, the CDR3 is TGTGCCAGTAGTATAGCAGGGCGCCGGCCCCAGCATTTT.

The chain couples TRBV7-6 to TRBJ1-1; D ambiguous. The CDR3 is 13 amino acids. Germline CDR1 reads SGHVS; CDR2 reads FNYEAQ. V lost 4 bases, J lost 0 bases, and 6 bases lay in between. The CDR3 DNA follows: TGTGCCAGCAGCTCGGGAGTGAACACTGAAGCTTTCTTT. This translates into CASSSGVNTEAFF.

The J gene is TRBJ2-7, the V gene TRBV6-2 or TRBV6-3; 10 nucleotides agree with TRBD2. Germline CDR1 is MNHEY and CDR2 is SVGEGT. Germline trimming cut 3 bases from V and 5 bases from J; bases unmatched to any gene: 7. This CDR3 comprises 15 residues. CDR3 coding DNA: TGTGCCAGCAGTTATGTAGCGGGAGGCAACGACGAGCAGTACTTC. Translating it yields CASSYVAGGNDEQYF.

V and J are TRBV2 and TRBJ1-4; the match to TRBD1 covers 9 bases. Germline V lookup: CDR1 SNHLY, CDR2 FYNNEI. The CDR3 consists of 17 residues. The V and J ends lost 8 bases and 0 bases, in that order; junction bases with no gene match: 10. The CDR3 nucleotides are TGTGCCAGCGGGACAGGGATAAGCTATGCAACTAATGAAAAACTGTTTTTT. It yields the protein CASGTGISYATNEKLFF.

The J gene is TRBJ1-5, the V gene TRBV5-1; maybe TRBD1 (5 bases). From germline, CDR1 is SGHRS and CDR2 YFSETQ. The V gene lost 2 bases and the J gene lost 7 bases, with 19 bases spanning the gap. The CDR3 covers 16 residues. The CDR3 coding sequence is TGCGCCAGCAGCTTAGACGGACGGACCGGGGGGCAGCCCCAGCATTTT. It is translated as CASSLDGRTGGQPQHF.

This chain joins TRBV3-1 (or the pseudogene TRBV3-2) and TRBJ2-5; 7 bases agree with TRBD2. The CDR3 totals 14 residues. V lost 5 bases to trimming and J lost 6 bases; unmatched junction nucleotides: 9. Germline assignment: CDR1 LGHDT and CDR2 YNNKEL (reference sequence). CDR3 nucleotide sequence: TGTGCCAGCAGCGGGGGGGGAGGGCCGCAGACCCAGTACTTC. Residues: CASSGGGGPQTQYF.

The V gene is TRBV29-1, the J gene TRBJ2-2; possible D gene TRBD1, 6 bases. Germline V CDR1 and CDR2: SQVTM, ANQGSEA. CDR3 length: 14 amino acids. Between the trimmed V and J ends, which lost 5 bases and 2 bases, there was a span of 12 bases. CDR3 sequence: CSVRSGQNTGELFF. The CDR3 DNA follows: TGCAGCGTTAGATCGGGACAAAACACCGGGGAGCTGTTTTTT.

The gene calls are TRBV9 and TRBJ1-2; 10 bases map to TRBD1. V was pared by 7 bases and J by 6 bases, with 3 bases of the junction left unmatched. This CDR3 is built from 12 residues. From germline, CDR1 is SGDLS and CDR2 YYNGEE. DNA for the CDR3: TGTGCCAGCGCCGGGACAGGGGATGGCTACACCTTC. It yields the protein CASAGTGDGYTF.

Concerning this clone: Distinct nucleotide sequences in the sample also encode this CDR3. This sequence joins TRBV11-3 and TRBJ2-2, with D uncertain. Germline CDR1 reads SGHNT; CDR2 reads YENEEA. The CDR3 runs to 12 residues. V lost 3 bases and J 8 bases, leaving 7 bases between the germline ends. The CDR3 sequence is CASSFPGGELFF. The CDR3 region has the DNA TGTGCCAGCAGCTTTCCAGGAGGGGAGCTGTTTTTT.

The genes are TRBV6-5 and TRBJ2-3; 7 nucleotides line up with TRBD2. This CDR3 spans 12 amino acids. Per the germline V gene, CDR1 is MNHEY and CDR2 is SVGAGI. DNA of the CDR3: TGTGCTGGGGGAGGGATAGCAGATACGCAGTATTTT. This gives the protein CAGGGIADTQYF.

This clone was seen more than once but under ten times. This sequence joins TRBV27 and TRBJ1-4; D is uncertain. CDR1 and CDR2 from the germline V gene are MNHEY and SMNVEV (reference sequence). V was trimmed by 4 bases and J by 5 bases, leaving 14 bases between them. The CDR3 is made up of 15 amino acids. The CDR3 bases are TGTGCCAGCAGTTGGCGGGGATCCCTCAATGAAAAACTGTTTTTT. Translated, it gives CASSWRGSLNEKLFF.

This clone was observed a handful of times. The genes are TRBV27 and TRBJ1-1, with TRBD1 matching over 8 bases. V dropped 5 bases and J dropped 6; count of bases not matched to a gene: 8. CDR3 length equals 14 residues. Per the germline V gene, CDR1 is MNHEY and CDR2 is SMNVEV (reference sequence). CDR3 amino acids: CASSPGQGKAEAFF. CDR3 DNA sequence: TGTGCCAGCAGTCCCGGACAGGGAAAGGCTGAAGCTTTCTTT.

The chain joins TRBV28 to TRBJ2-3; TRBD2 matches 8 bases. The CDR3 consists of 18 residues. CDR1 and CDR2 from the germline V gene are MDHEN and SYDVKM. J gave up 0 bases and V 3 bases, and 11 bases lay outside the gene matches. The CDR3 spells CASSLIGLALNSTDTQYF. The CDR3 nucleotides are TGTGCCAGCAGTTTGATAGGACTAGCCCTAAATAGCACAGATACGCAGTATTTT.

The chain uses TRBV6-6 and TRBJ1-4; D possibly corresponds to TRBD1 (5 bases). The CDR3 covers 16 residues. Trimming cost V 5 bases and J 0 bases, with 13 bases left between them. Germline V CDR1 and CDR2: MNHNY, SVGAGI (reference sequence). CDR3 amino acids: CASSRTLGATNEKLFF. For the CDR3, the DNA is TGTGCCAGCAGTCGAACGCTAGGGGCAACTAATGAAAAACTGTTTTTT.

The chain is built from TRBV11-2 and TRBJ1-2; D is perhaps TRBD1 (5 bases). V lost 7 bases to trimming and J lost 4 bases, with 19 bases between them. Germline V gene sequence: CDR1 SGHAT, CDR2 FQNNGV. The CDR3 sequence is 15 residues long. The CDR3 bases are TGTGCCAGCACTGACATCGGGGGTCGCTTCTATGGCTACACCTTC. As protein: CASTDIGGRFYGYTF.